The entry that follows covers one TCR beta chain sequence. PCR used 60 Vbeta primers and 13 Jbeta primers. TCRdb's table, derived via immunoSEQ multiplex PCR, lists solely in-frame clones and lacks some. The sample lists 85,000 to 120,000 clones, more than 70% seen once, with around 9.6% in the top ten. All the people who gave samples were healthy bone marrow donors. This record comes from a study of cytomegalovirus exposure and HLA in healthy donors. The V gene end was trimmed by 4 bases and the J gene end by 1 base; junction bases not matched to a gene: 6. Germline CDR1 and CDR2: LNHDA and SQIVND (reference sequence). The length of the CDR3 is 15 residues.

V and J are TRBV19 and TRBJ1-1, with 7 bases that match TRBD1. The origin of this receptor is a male donor in good health and CMV-seropositive. Sequenced: PBMCs. The CDR3 sequence: CASSRDRSPNTEAFF. DNA of the CDR3: TGTGCCAGTAGTAGGGACAGATCACCGAACACTGAAGCTTTCTTT.